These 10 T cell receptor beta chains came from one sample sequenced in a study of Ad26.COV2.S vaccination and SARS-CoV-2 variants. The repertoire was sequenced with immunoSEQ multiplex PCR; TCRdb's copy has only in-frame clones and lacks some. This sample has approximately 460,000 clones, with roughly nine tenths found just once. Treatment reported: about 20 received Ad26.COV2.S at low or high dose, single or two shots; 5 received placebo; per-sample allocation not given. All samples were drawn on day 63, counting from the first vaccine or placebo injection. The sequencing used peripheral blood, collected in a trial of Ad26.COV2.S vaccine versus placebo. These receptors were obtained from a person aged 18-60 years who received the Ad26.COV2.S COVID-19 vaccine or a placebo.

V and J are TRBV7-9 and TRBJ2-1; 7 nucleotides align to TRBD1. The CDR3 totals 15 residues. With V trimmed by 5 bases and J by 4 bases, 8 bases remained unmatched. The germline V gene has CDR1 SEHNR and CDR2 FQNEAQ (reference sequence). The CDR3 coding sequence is TGTGCCAGCAGCATGACCGGGACAGCATACAATGAGCAGTTCTTC. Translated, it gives CASSMTGTAYNEQFF.

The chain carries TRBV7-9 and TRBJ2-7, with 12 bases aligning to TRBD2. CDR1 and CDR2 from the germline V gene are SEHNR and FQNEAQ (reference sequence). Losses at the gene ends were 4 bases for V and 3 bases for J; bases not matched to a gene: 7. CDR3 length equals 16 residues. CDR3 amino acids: CASSSPTSGRGYEQYF. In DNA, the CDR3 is TGTGCCAGCAGCTCCCCGACTAGCGGGAGAGGCTACGAGCAGTACTTC.

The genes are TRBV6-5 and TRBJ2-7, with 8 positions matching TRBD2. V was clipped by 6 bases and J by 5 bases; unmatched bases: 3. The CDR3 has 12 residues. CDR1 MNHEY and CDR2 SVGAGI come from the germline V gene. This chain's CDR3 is CASRKTSDEQYF. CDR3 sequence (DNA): TGTGCCAGCAGGAAGACTAGCGACGAGCAGTACTTC.

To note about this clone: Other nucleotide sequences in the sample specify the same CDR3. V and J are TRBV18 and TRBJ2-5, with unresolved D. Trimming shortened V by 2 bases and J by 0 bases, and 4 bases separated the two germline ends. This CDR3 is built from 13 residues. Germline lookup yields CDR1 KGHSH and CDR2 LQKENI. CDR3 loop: CASSPSYQETQYF. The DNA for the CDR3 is TGTGCCAGCTCACCATCGTACCAAGAGACCCAGTACTTC.

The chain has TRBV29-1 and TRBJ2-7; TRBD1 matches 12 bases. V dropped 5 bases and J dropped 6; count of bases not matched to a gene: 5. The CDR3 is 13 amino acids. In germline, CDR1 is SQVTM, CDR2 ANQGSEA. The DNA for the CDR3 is TGCAGCGTTTCGGGACAGGGGGCTATCGAGCAGTACTTC. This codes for CSVSGQGAIEQYF.

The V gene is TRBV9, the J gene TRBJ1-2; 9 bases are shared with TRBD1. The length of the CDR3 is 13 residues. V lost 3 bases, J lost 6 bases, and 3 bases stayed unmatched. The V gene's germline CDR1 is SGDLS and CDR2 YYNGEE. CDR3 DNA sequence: TGTGCCAGCAGCGAGGGGACAGGGCATGGCTACACCTTC. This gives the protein CASSEGTGHGYTF.

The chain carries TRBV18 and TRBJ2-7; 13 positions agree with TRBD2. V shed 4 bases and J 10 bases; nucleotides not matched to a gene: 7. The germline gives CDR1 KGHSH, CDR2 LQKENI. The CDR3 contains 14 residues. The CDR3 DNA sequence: TGTGCCAGCTCACGGGATGGACTAGCGGGAGTCCAGTACTTC. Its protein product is CASSRDGLAGVQYF.

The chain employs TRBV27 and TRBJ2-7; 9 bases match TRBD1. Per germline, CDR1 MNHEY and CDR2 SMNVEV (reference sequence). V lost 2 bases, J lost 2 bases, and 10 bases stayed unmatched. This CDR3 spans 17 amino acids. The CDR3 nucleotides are TGTGCCAGCAGTTTAATGGGACAGGGAGTTGGGACCTACGAGCAGTACTTC. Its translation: CASSLMGQGVGTYEQYF.

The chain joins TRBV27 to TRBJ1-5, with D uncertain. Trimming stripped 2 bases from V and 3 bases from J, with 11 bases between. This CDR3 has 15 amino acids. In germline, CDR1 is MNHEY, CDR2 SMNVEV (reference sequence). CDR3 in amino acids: CASSLIMANNQPQHF. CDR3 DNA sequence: TGTGCCAGCAGTTTAATTATGGCTAACAATCAGCCCCAGCATTTT.

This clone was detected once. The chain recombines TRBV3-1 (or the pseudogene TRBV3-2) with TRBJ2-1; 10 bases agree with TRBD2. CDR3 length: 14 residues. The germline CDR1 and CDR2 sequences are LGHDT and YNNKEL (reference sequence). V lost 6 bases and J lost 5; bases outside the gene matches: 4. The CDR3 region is CASRGLAPNNEQFF. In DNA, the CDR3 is TGTGCCAGCAGGGGACTAGCGCCAAACAATGAGCAGTTCTTC.